The 8 T cell receptor beta chains below were found in one sample sequenced in a study of identical twins. A single record per CDR3 protein comes from TCRdb applying MiXCR to the 5' RACE reads. Among 500,000 or so distinct CDR3 sequences listed, around 20% were seen once. Another study also made use of these data, one on T cells expressing NK-cell markers.

The sample comprised CD4+ T cells sorted from blood. All receptors come from a woman aged 18-29 years in good health.

The chain uses TRBV20-1 and TRBJ1-1; a weak D match, TRBD1 (5 bases). The germline V gene encodes CDR1 DFQATT and CDR2 SNEGSKA (reference sequence). Trimming took off 6 bases at V and 6 bases at J, with 14 bases between the two ends. The CDR3 spans 12 residues. CDR3 sequence reads: CSAPGPPAEAFF. DNA of the CDR3: TGCAGTGCCCCAGGGCCCCCTGCTGAAGCTTTCTTT.

This chain joins TRBV23-1 and TRBJ2-6; the match to TRBD1 covers 9 bases. TRBV23-1 is flagged as an ORF with uncertain function. The ends lost 0 bases at V and 2 bases at J; junction bases unmatched: 11. This CDR3 comprises 20 residues. CDR3 nucleotides: TGCGCCAGCAGTCAATCGACCAGGACAGGGGTCTCGGCTGGGGCCAACGTCCTGACTTTC. This gives the protein CASSQSTRTGVSAGANVLTF.

The rearrangement joins TRBV6-5 to TRBJ2-3; D is perhaps TRBD2 (5 bases). This CDR3 spans 16 amino acids. Germline CDR1 and CDR2: MNHEY and SVGAGI. The V gene lost 2 bases and the J gene lost 2 bases, with 14 bases spanning the gap. This chain's CDR3 is CASSYVGLGDTDTQYF. Here the CDR3 DNA reads TGTGCCAGCAGTTACGTCGGGCTGGGAGACACAGATACGCAGTATTTT.

The chain employs TRBV20-1 and TRBJ2-5; 9 positions agree with TRBD1. Germline V gene data show CDR1 as DFQATT and CDR2 as SNEGSKA (reference sequence). The CDR3 sequence is 13 residues long. J gave up 6 bases and V 5 bases, and 7 bases lay outside the gene matches. The CDR3 sequence: CSARNRGRKTQYF. In nucleotides, the CDR3 is TGCAGTGCTCGGAACAGGGGGCGAAAGACCCAGTACTTC.

This clonotype was seen more than once but under ten times. The chain carries TRBV5-5 and TRBJ2-1, with a tentative D call TRBD2 (6 bases). Germline loops: CDR1 SGHKS, CDR2 YYEKEE (reference sequence). The V and J ends lost 3 bases and 6 bases respectively, with 16 bases between them. The CDR3 has 15 amino acids. CDR3: CASSYRLGGRNEQFF. Written as DNA, the CDR3 is TGTGCCAGCAGCTACAGACTAGGAGGGCGCAATGAGCAGTTCTTC.

This chain joins TRBV7-2 and TRBJ1-5; no reliable D call. Germline V gives CDR1 SGHTA, CDR2 FQGNSA. Trimming left V 4 bases short and J 2 bases short, with 9 bases between. This CDR3 spans 14 amino acids. CDR3 sequence (DNA): TGTGCCAGCAGCTCCCCCAGCGGCAATCAGCCCCAGCATTTT. Amino acid sequence: CASSSPSGNQPQHF.

The sample holds many counts of this clonotype. CDR3 in amino acids: CSARVPGTGYEKLFF. DNA for the CDR3: TGCAGTGCTAGAGTCCCCGGGACAGGGTATGAAAAACTGTTTTTT. V gene TRBV20-1 combines with J gene TRBJ1-4; 9 bases agree with TRBD1. Trimming took 1 base from V and 6 from J; bases not matched to a gene: 6. The length of the CDR3 is 15 residues. The V gene's germline CDR1 is DFQATT and CDR2 SNEGSKA (reference sequence).

In this sample, this clonotype turned up a few times. The chain employs TRBV5-1 and TRBJ1-3, with D hard to call. V was pared by 4 bases and J by 4 bases, with 15 bases between. The V gene's germline CDR1 is SGHRS and CDR2 YFSETQ. The CDR3 runs 15 residues. Here the CDR3 DNA reads TGCGCCAGCAGCGTCGGCGACATCCCCGGAAACACCATATATTTT. Its protein is CASSVGDIPGNTIYF.